What follows is one T cell receptor beta chain and its context. What it binds is not known. A much larger clonotype is one base distant, so this may be a read error. The data were obtained in a study of tumor-infiltrating lymphocytes in primary liver carcinoma. Study findings and constraints: Among the pair types, tumor region pairs showed more overlap than tumor-adjacent and tumor-blood pairs.

Unsorted whole blood supplied the blood RNA, and germline DNA was isolated too. With a constant-region primer, TCR beta cDNA was made from 450 to 500 ng of total RNA. Slightly modified ARM-PCR with three nested multiplex PCR rounds yielded TCR beta libraries. TCRdb recomputed calls from the multiplex PCR reads with MiXCR, one row per CDR3 protein. The data hold approximately 210,000 distinct CDR3 sequences, with roughly two thirds observed a single time. The sequence came from a woman aged 55-69 years with primary liver carcinoma and hepatitis B virus infection. The specimen sequenced was peripheral blood.

The CDR3 sequence is CASSVRRPLHF. The CDR3 region has the DNA TGTGCCAGCAGTGTGAGGCGACCCCTCCACTTT. The chain employs TRBV6-1 and TRBJ1-6; D gene ambiguous. CDR1 MNHNS and CDR2 SASEGT come from the germline V gene. Deletions cut 4 bases from V and 12 bases from J, with 7 bases between. The length of the CDR3 is 11 residues.